This T cell receptor beta chain was observed in a study of tumour-infiltrating T cells in Burkitt lymphoma. Study-level information: Survival, overall and progression-free, tracked with productive clonality.

Generated by immunoSEQ multiplex PCR, the TCRdb table keeps only in-frame clones and is missing some. The data hold under 1,500 clones, with roughly 93% observed a single time. Germline values: CDR1 SQVTM, CDR2 ANQGSEA. V lost 0 bases and J 8 bases, leaving 13 bases between the germline ends. This CDR3 has 13 residues. The genes are TRBV29-1 and TRBJ1-1; TRBD1 might be the D (5 bases). The sequence was obtained from a human donor with diffuse large B-cell lymphoma. Sample: tumor tissue. This CDR3 is CSVEDRGQGEAFF. The CDR3 nucleotides are TGCAGCGTTGAAGATCGAGGGCAGGGAGAAGCTTTCTTT. The complete variable domain, with remaining parts taken from reference TRBV29-1 and TRBJ1-1, reads SAVISQKPSRDICQRGTSLTIQCQVDSQVTMMFWYRQQPGQSLTLIATANQGSEATYESGFVIDKFPISRPNLTFSTLTVSNMSPEDSSIYLCSVEDRGQGEAFFGQGTRLTVV.